This record covers a single TCR beta chain. The antigen it binds to is not known. Base-call qualities are not available, and no considerably larger clone is one nucleotide away. TCRbeta CDR3 regions were amplified from genomic DNA using the immunoSEQ Assay, a bias-controlled multiplex PCR. As for how the authors treated the data: The number of nucleated cells in each sample was estimated from the amplification of reference gene primers within the assay. Sequence reads were collapsed and filtered to measure the absolute abundance of every unique TCRbeta CDR3 rearrangement. For each sample, productive Simpson clonality was calculated by taking the square root of Simpson's diversity index across productive rearrangements. TCRdb took over this immuneACCESS table, retaining in-frame rearrangements with V and J assigned. Such tables are incomplete; in checked studies, under half of the missing clones stem from an unresolved V gene, and the remainder is unexplained. Clone size and V and J calls were adopted from that table, with D and trimming inferred from the DNA. The sample table records roughly 380,000 clones; 88% of these occur just once. The ten largest clones represent 1% of the sample.

The CDR3 goes from the cysteine to the phenylalanine over 11 residues. CDR3 DNA only is kept here, 33 bases in frame from base 1. V and J lose 8 bases and 7 bases, and a span of 11 bases separates them. CDR1 and CDR2 are read off the germline V gene (reference sequence) as LNHDA and SQIVND. This record belongs to a study of blood T cell repertoires in COVID-19 (TCRdb year 2020). Background for the entire study: Collaborator samples came from the United States, Italy and Spain and covered acute and convalescent phases of COVID-19. The prospective study material was composed of cDNA or gDNA derived from T cells, B-cell-depleted T cells, or PBMCs. Subjects who had been exposed to COVID-19, were actively infected with it, or had recovered from it provided the deeply sampled blood TCRbeta repertoires that made up the dataset. A freely available public database, intended as a resource for researchers studying the immune response to SARS-CoV-2, is where the repertoires were released. Sample metadata almost always included a de-identified subject ID, COVID-19 status, age in years and sex. Samples came from the ongoing ImmuneRACE study (first 160 participants) plus 1,254 subjects from 6 global collaborators. Where available, HLA class I and class II types were obtained from metadata supplied by the sample provider rather than from assay-based typing.

What the work shows at the level of the full study, not this receptor alone: The amount of clinical and demographic metadata varied by source and participant and was provided uncurated.

Enrolling through a virtual design, the prospective study's participants ranged in age from roughly 18 to 95 years and lived across 24 United States geographic areas. Cohort assignment in the prospective study relied on participant-reported clinical history from a screening survey and a study questionnaire. Exposed participants were defined as having been in contact with someone with a PCR-confirmed or clinician-diagnosed COVID-19 case within 2 weeks of study entry. Mobile phlebotomists in the prospective study collected whole blood, serum and a nasopharyngeal or oropharyngeal swab from every participant. Prospective study participants could optionally give additional blood draws and questionnaires over an approximately two-month period. Blood samples from the prospective study were shipped frozen or at room temperature prior to DNA extraction.

Recombination joined TRBV19 with TRBJ1-1, and perhaps TRBD1 as D gene, on 6 matching bases. The sequencing sample was made of PBMCs or T cells enriched from blood (not recorded which). The TCR originated in a woman between 25 and 40 years old who had been exposed to COVID-19. The CDR3 amino acid sequence is: CASWRGGEAFF. At the DNA level, the sequence is TGTGCCAGTTGGAGAGGGGGTGAAGCTTTCTTT.